One and the same sample provided the 12 T cell receptor beta chains below, sequenced in a study of neoadjuvant anti-PD-1 for oral cavity cancer. Data came from immunoSEQ multiplex PCR; TCRdb stores just in-frame clones and leaves some out. Of some 6,000 clones in the sample, roughly 53% are singletons; the top ten hold about 7.5%. As to time point: after neoadjuvant nivolumab, at surgical resection. The specimen was tumor tissue, collected after nivolumab (anti-PD-1) treatment. These receptors originate from a person aged 35-80 years with oral cavity squamous cell carcinoma.

This clone has more than one count but fewer than ten. The chain is built from TRBV5-5 and TRBJ1-3, with a tentative D call TRBD1 (6 bases). The germline V gene has CDR1 SGHKS and CDR2 YYEKEE (reference sequence). This CDR3 spans 18 amino acids. V was pared by 3 bases and J by 0 bases, with 19 bases between. The CDR3 DNA sequence: TGTGCCAGCAGCTCCTTCGCGGGAACAGGGAGCTCTGGAAACACCATATATTTT. Translated: CASSSFAGTGSSGNTIYF.

This chain links TRBV19 with TRBJ1-1, with 10 bases lining up with TRBD1. Germline V lookup: CDR1 LNHDA, CDR2 SQIVND (reference sequence). V trimming: 8 bases; J trimming: 4 bases; junction bases outside the gene matches: 7. The CDR3 extends over 14 amino acids. CDR3 sequence reads: CASLRTGGSTEAFF. CDR3 nucleotides: TGTGCCAGTCTACGGACAGGGGGATCCACTGAAGCTTTCTTT. The whole variable domain, remainder taken from reference TRBV19 and TRBJ1-1, is DGGITQSPKYLFRKEGQNVTLSCEQNLNHDAMYWYRQDPGQGLRLIYYSQIVNDFQKGDIAEGYSVSREKKESFPLTVTSAQKNPTAFYLCASLRTGGSTEAFFGQGTRLTVV.

V is TRBV7-2 and J is TRBJ1-4, with unresolved D. CDR1 SGHTA and CDR2 FQGNSA come from the germline V gene. Trimming pared 3 bases from V and 3 bases from J, leaving 8 bases between. The CDR3 extends over 14 amino acids. The CDR3: CASSFDASNEKLFF. CDR3 coding DNA: TGTGCCAGCAGCTTCGACGCCTCTAATGAAAAACTGTTTTTT.

CDR3 sequence (DNA): TGTGCCAGCAGCCCCGGGACAGGGTTCGAGCAGTACTTC. This encodes CASSPGTGFEQYF. The chain employs TRBV6-5 and TRBJ2-7; TRBD1 matches 9 bases. Trimming at V came to 6 bases and at J to 6 bases, leaving 6 bases not matched to a gene. There are 13 residues in the CDR3. From germline, CDR1 is MNHEY and CDR2 SVGAGI.

A remark on this clone: Mismatch with germline at one junction end may stem from a read error. The CDR3 DNA reads TGTGCCAGCAGACAAGAGGGGAGCGACAGGGAAGCTTTCTTT. Translating gives CASRQEGSDREAFF. J is TRBJ1-1 and V is TRBV4-2; perhaps TRBD1 as D (6 bases). Germline-derived CDR1 and CDR2 are LGHNA and YNFKEQ. This CDR3 region has 14 residues.

This clone was seen more than once but under ten times. The CDR3 DNA reads TGTGCCAGCAGAGCCCTGCTTGAAAGGGAAGAGACCCAGTACTTC. Encoded protein: CASRALLEREETQYF. The rearrangement links TRBV5-6 to TRBJ2-5; D unclear. The ends were cut back, 5 bases at V and 3 bases at J, with 17 bases in the middle. CDR1 and CDR2 (germline): SGHDT, YYEEEE. The CDR3 runs 15 residues.

J is TRBJ1-1 and V is TRBV2, with no clear D. Germline CDR1 reads SNHLY; CDR2 reads FYNNEI. V gave up 3 bases and J gave up 5 bases, with 16 bases separating them. The CDR3 covers 15 residues. CDR3 nucleotide sequence: TGTGCCAGCAGTGATCCCCGTTTCGGGCGGACTGAAGCTTTCTTT. Amino acids: CASSDPRFGRTEAFF.

V gene TRBV27 combines with J gene TRBJ1-2; 7 nucleotides agree with TRBD1. Germline CDR1 MNHEY, CDR2 SMNVEV (reference sequence). The trim removed 0 bases at V and 8 bases at J, leaving 9 bases unmatched. The CDR3 has 15 amino acids. CDR3 region: CASSLSRGGASGYTF. For the CDR3, the DNA is TGTGCCAGCAGTTTATCGAGAGGGGGCGCGTCCGGCTACACCTTC.

The chain combines TRBV2 with TRBJ2-5; 12 bases align to TRBD2. The J segment lost 2 bases and the V segment lost 6 bases, leaving 4 bases of the junction unmatched. Germline lookup yields CDR1 SNHLY and CDR2 FYNNEI. The CDR3 is 15 residues long. The CDR3 DNA sequence: TGTGCCAGCAGCCCTAGCGGGAGGGAACAAGAGACCCAGTACTTC. This gives the protein CASSPSGREQETQYF.

The chain couples TRBV27 to TRBJ2-5; maybe TRBD2 (7 bases). Germline V gene lookup returns CDR1 MNHEY and CDR2 SMNVEV (reference sequence). The CDR3 extends over 23 amino acids. V was shortened by 2 bases and J by 1 base, with 35 bases between the two germline ends. The CDR3 bases are TGTGCCAGCAGTTTAAGGGCCATGGGGAGGGGGGCCCTATCTACCAAATCCCAAGAGACCCAGTACTTC. Protein: CASSLRAMGRGALSTKSQETQYF.

J is TRBJ1-6 and V is TRBV28; tentative D call: TRBD1 (6 bases). The V gene's germline CDR1 is MDHEN and CDR2 SYDVKM. V lost 6 bases and J lost 7, with 13 bases in between. The CDR3 sequence is 14 residues long. CDR3 DNA sequence: TGTGCCAGCAGCCCCAGGGGACGGAATTCACCCCTCCACTTT. It is translated as CASSPRGRNSPLHF.

This chain connects TRBV9 to TRBJ2-7; tentative D call: TRBD2 (5 bases). The germline gives CDR1 SGDLS, CDR2 YYNGEE. The CDR3 is 13 amino acids. V gave up 0 bases and J gave up 1 base, with 5 bases separating them. The CDR3: CASSVGLSYEQYF. CDR3 coding DNA: TGTGCCAGCAGCGTAGGACTATCCTACGAGCAGTACTTC.